The sequence of this TCR beta chain was determined in a study of cytomegalovirus exposure and HLA in healthy donors. Broader study findings: Immune exposure was documented only through CMV serostatus. Analyses of presence and absence presupposed an approximately uniform sequencing depth across donors. There were some public TCRs occurring in many donors, but most TCR sequences were rare. Donors belonging to an Asian-associated ancestry cluster reportedly showed fewer N-insertions in productive TCRs than the roughly 680-donor mean, according to what a later analysis found.

A note on this clone: The antigen is undetermined.

The PCR had 60 Vbeta and 13 Jbeta primers. Sequenced by immunoSEQ multiplex PCR; TCRdb stores in-frame clones only, minus some. In the table there are approximately 170,000 clones, about 75% of which are singletons. The CDR3 covers 16 residues. The J segment lost 5 bases and the V segment lost 4 bases, leaving 5 bases of the junction unmatched. Germline CDR1 and CDR2: MNHEY and SVGAGI. Sample: PBMCs. This clonotype originated in a male donor in good health and CMV-seropositive. The rearrangement joins TRBV6-5 to TRBJ2-3, with 14 bases aligning to TRBD2. The CDR3 sequence: CASSSRLAGGRDTQYF. The CDR3 DNA reads as TGTGCCAGCAGTTCAAGACTAGCGGGGGGGCGAGATACGCAGTATTTT.